The rows below give T cell receptor beta chains drawn from one sample of a study of OX40 agonist ivuxolimab in advanced cancers. Sequenced by immunoSEQ multiplex PCR; TCRdb stores in-frame clones only, minus some. Here the sample spans around 39,000 clones, approximately 86% being singletons. The source was CD4+ or CD8+ T cells sorted from blood, collected in a trial of the OX40 agonist ivuxolimab. These receptors originate from an adult with an advanced solid tumor such as melanoma, head and neck, liver or kidney cancer. Each CDR3 is given with its conserved first and last residue. A D gene is named only where the DNA matches it firmly. Some rows mark clone size as missing; the rest say once, few, many or name a class of expanded clone.

J gene	clone size	V gene	D gene	CDR3 protein	CDR3 DNA
TRBJ2-7	few	TRBV5-1	-	CASSRDRFYEQYF	TGCGCCAGCAGCCGGGACCGATTCTACGAGCAGTACTTC
TRBJ2-7	-	TRBV7-9	-	CASSLLEGSYEQYF	TGTGCCAGCAGCTTATTGGAGGGCTCCTACGAGCAGTACTTC
TRBJ1-1	-	TRBV9	-	CASSSDPRNTEAFF	TGTGCCAGCAGCTCTGACCCTAGGAACACTGAAGCTTTCTTT
TRBJ1-1	-	TRBV18	-	CASSRLGGGTEAFF	TGTGCCAGCTCACGGCTTGGCGGGGGCACTGAAGCTTTCTTT
TRBJ1-1	-	TRBV7-9	-	CASTLSSLNTEAFF	TGTGCCAGCACTCTCAGTTCTCTGAACACTGAAGCTTTCTTT
TRBJ2-7	-	TRBV11-2	-	CASRLFYEQYF	TGTGCCAGCAGACTTTTCTACGAGCAGTACTTC
TRBJ1-2	once	TRBV6-1	-	CASRESAFYGYTF	TGTGCCAGCAGGGAGTCAGCGTTCTATGGCTACACCTTC
TRBJ1-2	-	TRBV5-8	-	CASNLGPATNYGYTF	TGTGCCAGCAACCTGGGGCCAGCCACTAACTATGGCTACACCTTC
TRBJ2-2	-	TRBV5-1	TRBD2	CASSLTGGGHTGELFF	TGCGCCAGCAGCTTGACCGGCGGGGGTCACACCGGGGAGCTGTTTTTT
TRBJ2-7	-	TRBV6-5	-	CASSSPGGAAYEQYF	TGTGCCAGCAGTTCCCCAGGGGGGGCCGCCTACGAGCAGTACTTC
TRBJ2-7	-	TRBV7-8	TRBD2	CASSFGWEGRGSYEQYF	TGTGCCAGCAGCTTCGGGTGGGAGGGTAGGGGATCCTACGAGCAGTACTTC
TRBJ2-5	once	TRBV5-6	TRBD1	CASSLRQGPGETQYF	TGTGCCAGCAGCCTAAGACAGGGTCCCGGAGAGACCCAGTACTTC
TRBJ2-7	-	TRBV7-2	TRBD1	CASTEGTGPYEQYF	TGTGCCAGCACCGAAGGGACAGGGCCCTACGAGCAGTACTTC
TRBJ1-3	-	TRBV7-2	TRBD1	CASRGQGTVGNTIYF	TGTGCCAGCAGAGGACAGGGTACAGTGGGAAACACCATATATTTT
TRBJ1-5	-	TRBV19	TRBD1	CASSIRDRVGNQPQHF	TGTGCCAGTAGTATAAGGGACAGGGTGGGAAATCAGCCCCAGCATTTT
TRBJ2-1	-	TRBV7-2	TRBD2	CASSFGGGIRNEQFF	TGTGCCAGCAGCTTTGGCGGGGGGATACGGAATGAGCAGTTCTTC
TRBJ2-7	-	TRBV5-1	-	CASSLDFYEQYF	TGCGCCAGCAGCTTGGACTTCTACGAGCAGTACTTC
TRBJ2-3	-	TRBV11-3	-	CASSLGHSTDTQYF	TGTGCCAGCAGCTTAGGCCACAGCACAGATACGCAGTATTTT
TRBJ2-2	-	TRBV7-6	-	CASSFMGLNTGELFF	TGTGCCAGCAGCTTTATGGGACTTAACACCGGGGAGCTGTTTTTT
TRBJ1-2	-	TRBV10-2	-	CASSDSRVRGYTF	TGCGCCAGCAGTGACTCCAGGGTTCGCGGCTACACCTTC
TRBJ2-5	-	TRBV6-6	TRBD2	CASSYWTSGHQETQYF	TGTGCCAGCAGTTACTGGACTAGCGGCCACCAAGAGACCCAGTACTTC
TRBJ1-1	-	TRBV6-5	TRBD1	CASRGYRGTEAFF	TGTGCCAGCAGGGGATACAGGGGGACTGAAGCTTTCTTT
TRBJ2-7	-	TRBV13	TRBD1	CASSLGDRAYEQYF	TGTGCCAGCAGCTTAGGAGACAGGGCCTACGAGCAGTACTTC
TRBJ1-1	-	TRBV6-1	-	CASRKGVNTEAFF	TGTGCCAGCAGAAAAGGCGTAAACACTGAAGCTTTCTTT
TRBJ1-5	-	TRBV6-5	-	CASSYSQGSQPQHF	TGTGCCAGCAGTTACTCCCAGGGTAGTCAGCCCCAGCATTTT
TRBJ2-7	-	TRBV5-8	-	CASSFWSTYEQYF	TGTGCCAGCAGCTTTTGGAGCACGTACGAGCAGTACTTC
TRBJ1-1	-	TRBV19	-	CASSITGQGRGNTEAFF	TGTGCCAGTAGTATCACGGGGCAGGGTAGAGGAAACACTGAAGCTTTCTTT
TRBJ1-2	-	TRBV5-1	TRBD1	CASSLGTGTYYGYTF	TGCGCCAGCAGCTTGGGGACAGGAACCTACTATGGCTACACCTTC
TRBJ2-5	-	TRBV11-2	-	CASSSRSQRGGEETQYF	TGTGCCAGCAGCTCTAGGTCCCAAAGGGGGGGAGAAGAGACCCAGTACTTC
TRBJ2-7	-	TRBV4-1	TRBD2	CASSQDRASGAPQEQYF	TGCGCCAGCAGCCAAGATAGGGCTAGCGGAGCTCCCCAGGAGCAGTACTTC
TRBJ2-2	few	TRBV5-8	TRBD1	CASSQSRDRRTGELFF	TGTGCCAGCAGCCAGAGCCGGGACAGGCGCACCGGGGAGCTGTTTTTT
TRBJ2-2	-	TRBV2	TRBD1	CASKGQATNTGELFF	TGTGCCAGCAAGGGACAGGCAACGAACACCGGGGAGCTGTTTTTT
TRBJ2-2	-	TRBV11-3	-	CASSLDSGPAGELFF	-
TRBJ1-3	-	TRBV9	TRBD1	CASSVASTGAGNTIYF	TGTGCCAGCAGCGTAGCTTCAACAGGGGCTGGAAACACCATATATTTT
TRBJ1-1	-	TRBV18	-	CASSPQDYTEAFF	TGTGCCAGCTCACCACAGGACTACACTGAAGCTTTCTTT
TRBJ2-1	-	TRBV11-2	TRBD1	CASSHTPDRGPSEQFF	TGTGCCAGCAGCCACACACCAGACAGGGGCCCGAGTGAGCAGTTCTTC
TRBJ1-2	-	TRBV6-6	-	CASSHRVGNYGYTF	TGTGCCAGCAGCCACAGGGTGGGGAACTATGGCTACACCTTC
TRBJ2-7	-	TRBV7-9	-	CAEQGFSYEQYF	TGTGCGGAACAGGGTTTCTCCTACGAGCAGTACTTC
TRBJ2-5	-	TRBV7-6	TRBD2	CASSLELAEETQYF	TGTGCCAGCAGCTTAGAACTAGCGGAAGAGACCCAGTACTTC
TRBJ1-3	-	TRBV7-9	-	CASSLAGYTIYF	TGTGCCAGCAGCTTAGCGGGTTACACCATATATTTT
TRBJ2-7	-	TRBV11-3	TRBD1	CASSPTRGQDEQYF	TGTGCCAGCAGCCCAACCAGGGGGCAGGACGAGCAGTACTTC
TRBJ1-1	-	TRBV6-6	-	CASTDLTLNTEAFF	TGTGCCAGTACAGATTTAACGTTGAACACTGAAGCTTTCTTT
TRBJ1-2	once	TRBV11-2	-	CASSQPSAGHYGYTF	TGTGCCAGCAGCCAACCTTCAGCAGGGCACTATGGCTACACCTTC
TRBJ2-7	-	TRBV7-2	TRBD1	CASSSDRGGEQYF	TGTGCCAGCAGTTCGGACAGGGGAGGGGAGCAGTACTTC
TRBJ1-1	-	TRBV6-1	-	CASSELYRENTEAFF	TGTGCCAGCAGTGAACTGTACAGGGAGAACACTGAAGCTTTCTTT
TRBJ2-3	-	TRBV5-8	TRBD2	CASCRAGGLDTQYF	TGTGCCAGCTGTAGGGCGGGGGGGCTCGATACGCAGTATTTT
TRBJ2-3	-	TRBV7-2	TRBD1	CASSLAGQGYTDTQYF	TGTGCCAGCAGCTTAGCCGGACAGGGATACACAGATACGCAGTATTTT